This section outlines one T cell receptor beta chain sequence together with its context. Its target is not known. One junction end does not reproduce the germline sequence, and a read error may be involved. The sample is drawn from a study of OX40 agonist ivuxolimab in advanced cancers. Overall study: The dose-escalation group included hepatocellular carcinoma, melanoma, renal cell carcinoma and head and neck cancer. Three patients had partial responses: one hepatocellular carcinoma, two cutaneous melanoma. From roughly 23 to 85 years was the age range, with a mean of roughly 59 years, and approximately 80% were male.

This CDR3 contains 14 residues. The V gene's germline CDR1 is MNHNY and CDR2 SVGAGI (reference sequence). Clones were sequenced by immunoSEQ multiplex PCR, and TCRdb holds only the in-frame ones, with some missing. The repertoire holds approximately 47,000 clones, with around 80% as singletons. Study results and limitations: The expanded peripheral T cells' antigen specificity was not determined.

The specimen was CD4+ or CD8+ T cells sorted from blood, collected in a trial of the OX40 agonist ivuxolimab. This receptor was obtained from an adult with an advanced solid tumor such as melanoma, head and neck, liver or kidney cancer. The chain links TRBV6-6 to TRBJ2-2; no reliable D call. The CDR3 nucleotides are TGTGCCATCAGTGGTCACTCGAACACCGGGGAGCTGTTTTTT. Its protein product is CAISGHSNTGELFF.